This record covers a single TCR beta chain. This clonotype was counted at least ten times. Its antigen is currently not known. No much larger clone exists at a distance of one base, and base qualities are not known. Libraries were prepared through multiplex PCR. The listed sequencing device is Illumina HiSeq 4000. iRepertoire HTBI primers and Arm-PCR amplification of CDR3 regions were used to construct TCR beta libraries. Before sequencing, the PCR products underwent gel purification. Per the source publication's procedure: Gene usage analysis of CDR3 amino acid clonotypes relied on the roughly 64 TRBV and fewer than 15 TRBJ segments identified across samples. COPE and FqMerger were used to merge filtered high-quality paired reads into contigs. BLAST was used to align contigs to IMGT TRBV, TRBD and TRBJ reference genes, with CDR3 defined following IMGT. Clonotypes above 0.1% frequency were classified as highly expanded clones. Shannon entropy served as the measure of repertoire diversity, while the Gini coefficient captured V-J evenness. Clonotypes shared by more than one individual were considered public. Clones were called with MiXCR by TCRdb after fastp trimmed the public reads at Q25, and only in-frame beta chains were retained. Rows with one shared CDR3 protein collapse into an entry with the most common genes and DNA. The V and J calls follow TCRdb's processing rather than the paper's. The sample data list 200,000 to 250,000 distinct CDR3 sequences, and about a sixth of these were observed just once. The ten largest make up about 20% of the sample.

The sample is drawn from a study of regulatory T cells in long-lasting Graves disease (dated by TCRdb to 2020 to 2022). In the study overall: Newly diagnosed Graves' disease patients had taken antithyroid drugs for less than 3 months. This study used TCR sequencing and RNA sequencing of peripheral blood to compare persistent Graves' disease patients against newly diagnosed Graves' disease patients. The study took place in China and was registered as a clinical trial. A total of approximately 35 samples underwent TCR sequencing: around 13 from persistent and about 20 from newly diagnosed Graves' disease patients.

Study-wide findings and limitations: The authors acknowledged the small sample size as a limitation that may reduce accuracy. Sequencing and analysis were limited to the TCR beta chain. Compared with newly diagnosed patients, patients with persistent Graves' disease had lower TCR Shannon entropy and fewer highly expanded clones, which suggests clonal expansion. Persistent patients shared more public clonotypes among themselves (roughly 2,700) than newly diagnosed patients did (over 900). Preferential use of TRBV28, TRBJ1-2 and TRBJ2-5 was observed in persistent disease, whereas TRBV20-1 and TRBJ2-1 were favored in newly diagnosed disease. The study examined only peripheral blood because the primary lesion, thyroid tissue, could not be accessed.

Reading the label with the study, this specimen's time point is: newly diagnosed GD, antithyroid drugs for less than 3 months. RNA was extracted from PBMCs in TRIzol for both TCR sequencing and RNA sequencing. Graves' disease was diagnosed according to American Thyroid Association guidelines. Recruitment of patients was carried out at an endocrinology department in Xi'an, China. Each patient gave about 10 milliliters of peripheral blood, collected in an EDTA anticoagulant tube. Ficoll Paque Plus density gradient separation was used to isolate PBMCs, and no further T cell sorting was done. An Agilent 2100 Bioanalyzer and agarose gel were used to check RNA quality, and a NanoDrop 2000 was used to measure RNA concentration. As encoded in the germline V gene, CDR1 is MNHEY while CDR2 is SVGEGT. The trim is 2 bases for V and 0 bases for J, with a gap of 8 bases between the germline ends. The CDR3 holds 15 amino acids from the cysteine to the phenylalanine. CDR3 DNA only is kept here, 45 bases in frame from base 1.

Recombination linked TRBV6-2 or TRBV6-3 to TRBJ2-1, with the identity of the D gene unclear. The specimen was peripheral blood mononuclear cells (PBMCs), collected at new diagnosis, from a patient treated with antithyroid drugs. The receptor was isolated from a female donor with Graves disease. The DNA sequence reads TGTGCCAGCAGTTACGGGATGTCCTCCTACAATGAGCAGTTCTTC. It translates to CASSYGMSSYNEQFF.